This T cell receptor beta chain is from a study of blood T cell repertoires in COVID-19 (dated by TCRdb to about 2020). Regarding the research as a whole: Samples covering the acute and convalescent phases of COVID-19 were provided by collaborators in the United States, Italy and Spain. The prospective study material was composed of cDNA or gDNA derived from T cells, B-cell-depleted T cells, or PBMCs. The dataset comprised deeply sampled blood TCRbeta repertoires from subjects exposed to, actively infected with, or recovered from COVID-19. The repertoires were released in a freely available public database meant as a resource for research on the immune response to SARS-CoV-2. Samples came from the ongoing ImmuneRACE study (first 160 participants) plus 1,254 subjects from 6 global collaborators. Nearly every sample came with metadata listing a de-identified subject ID, COVID-19 status, age in years and sex. Where available, HLA class I and class II types were obtained from metadata supplied by the sample provider rather than from assay-based typing.

TCRbeta CDR3 regions were amplified from genomic DNA by means of the immunoSEQ Assay, a bias-controlled multiplex PCR. For the original study's pipeline: The number of nucleated cells in each sample was estimated by amplification of reference gene primers within the assay. To quantify the absolute abundance of each unique TCRbeta CDR3 rearrangement, sequence reads were collapsed and filtered. For each sample, productive Simpson clonality was calculated as the square root of Simpson's diversity index over productive rearrangements. Entries here come from immuneACCESS through TCRdb and include only in-frame sequences with V and J called. Some clones fail to appear in such tables; in the studies checked, an unresolved V gene covers under half of the shortfall, and the cause of the remainder is unknown. V, J and clone size reflect that table, while D and trimming were determined from the DNA. The sample records about 480,000 clones, roughly 91% of which are singletons. The biggest ten clones account for 7.5% to 9.5% of the sample.

Here is what the overall study found, with its caveats: How much clinical and demographic metadata was included differed by source and by participant, and the metadata was provided uncurated.

The CDR3 contains 15 residues, cysteine and phenylalanine counted. The kept DNA is CDR3 alone, 45 bases in frame from the first base. CDR1 and CDR2, per the germline V gene, are MNHEY and SVGAGI. V is clipped by 7 bases and J by 1 base, and the sequence between their germline boundaries is 13 bases long. One collaborating source in Seattle enrolled patients while the patients were actively infected and followed the patients over time throughout the course of disease. The collaborating institutions used their own protocols to collect whole blood in K2EDTA tubes. For TCRbeta analysis, collaborator samples were shipped as frozen whole blood, as isolated PBMCs, or as DNA extracted from either sample type. Regarding this clone: Its antigen is unknown. No per-base quality is available; no much larger clone lies one base away.

This TCR was recovered from a woman aged 45-59 years with COVID-19, enrolled during active disease. The sequenced sample was peripheral blood. The rearrangement joined TRBV6-5 to TRBJ2-2, with TRBD1 perhaps the D gene, on 6 matching bases. Here the CDR3 is given as CASMGTDRNTGELFF. DNA sequence: TGTGCCAGCATGGGGACGGACAGGAACACCGGGGAGCTGTTTTTT.